The present TCR beta chain was sequenced within a study of beta chain features in type 1 diabetes. Whole-study results and caveats: PCR might favor shorter templates, equally in patients and controls.

Investigators reverse transcribed all isolated RNA, so they sequenced expressed TCRB transcripts. Generated by immunoSEQ multiplex PCR, the TCRdb table keeps only in-frame clones and is missing some. This table holds hundreds of thousands of clones, about a sixth found once. Worth noting for this clone: Its antigen is undetermined. Different DNA sequences within this sample yield the same CDR3.

The CDR3 length is 15 residues. The germline gives CDR1 KGHSH, CDR2 LQKENI. With 0 bases removed from V and 0 bases from J, the gap between germline ends came to 6 bases. This rearrangement joins TRBV18 to TRBJ2-1; D not certain. This sequence was found in a woman under 30 in good health. The source material was naive CD4+ T cells from blood. This chain's CDR3 is CASSPPSSSYNEQFF. For the CDR3, the DNA is TGTGCCAGCTCACCACCGTCTAGCTCCTACAATGAGCAGTTCTTC.